The 32 T cell receptor beta chains reported below all come from one sample, sequenced in a study of cytomegalovirus exposure and HLA in healthy donors. The PCR ran on 60 Vbeta and 13 Jbeta primers. Repertoires were generated with immunoSEQ multiplex PCR, while TCRdb's copy carries only in-frame clones and drops some. Of approximately 300,000 clones in the sample, roughly four fifths were seen once. The sequenced sample was PBMCs. The receptors come from a middle-aged woman in good health and CMV-seropositive.

This clone came up once. This chain links TRBV6-5 with TRBJ2-2; possibly TRBD1 for D (5 bases). Trimming took off 0 bases at V and 4 bases at J, with 12 bases between the two ends. CDR1 and CDR2 from the germline V gene are MNHEY and SVGAGI. The CDR3 runs 16 residues. CDR3 region: CASSYSRTYITGELFF. CDR3 DNA sequence: TGTGCCAGCAGTTACTCGAGGACATACATCACCGGGGAGCTGTTTTTT.

The count of this clone is one. The rearrangement joins TRBV27 to TRBJ2-1; 8 bases are shared with TRBD2. Trimming removed 3 bases from V and 4 bases from J; junction bases left unmatched: 11. The CDR3 contains 17 residues. Germline V lookup: CDR1 MNHEY, CDR2 SMNVEV (reference sequence). For the CDR3, the DNA is TGTGCCAGCAGTTTCCTCCCACTAGCGGAGGGATACAATGAGCAGTTCTTC. The encoded protein is CASSFLPLAEGYNEQFF.

V usage is TRBV9 and J usage is TRBJ1-1; tentative D call: TRBD1 (6 bases). The CDR3 runs 15 residues. The V end was cut by 0 bases, the J end by 1 base, with 10 bases between. The germline CDR1 and CDR2 sequences are SGDLS and YYNGEE. The CDR3 sequence: CASSVDGTRNTEAFF. DNA of the CDR3: TGTGCCAGCAGCGTAGACGGGACAAGGAACACTGAAGCTTTCTTT.

CDR3 sequence reads: CASSVGSGGYGYTF. CDR3 DNA sequence: TGTGCCAGCAGCGTAGGTAGCGGGGGATATGGCTACACCTTC. The chain couples TRBV9 to TRBJ1-2; possibly TRBD1 for D (5 bases). Germline-derived CDR1 and CDR2 are SGDLS and YYNGEE. The ends were cut back, 0 bases at V and 5 bases at J, with 11 bases in the middle. The CDR3 consists of 14 residues.

The J gene is TRBJ1-5, the V gene TRBV19; D gene unclear. The germline V gene has CDR1 LNHDA and CDR2 SQIVND (reference sequence). This CDR3 has 16 residues. V lost 0 bases and J 2 bases, leaving 11 bases between the germline ends. The CDR3 bases are TGTGCCAGTAGTATAGATTTCGGGTTCGGCAATCAGCCCCAGCATTTT. It is translated as CASSIDFGFGNQPQHF. Variable domain in full (rest from reference TRBV19 and TRBJ1-5): DGGITQSPKYLFRKEGQNVTLSCEQNLNHDAMYWYRQDPGQGLRLIYYSQIVNDFQKGDIAEGYSVSREKKESFPLTVTSAQKNPTAFYLCASSIDFGFGNQPQHFGDGTRLSIL.

Here the CDR3 DNA reads TGTGCCAGCAGCTTAGTTTTCCCTTATACGCAGTATTTT. Protein sequence: CASSLVFPYTQYF. The chain combines TRBV11-3 with TRBJ2-3; D unresolved. Germline V lookup: CDR1 SGHNT, CDR2 YENEEA. The CDR3 is made up of 13 amino acids. The ends were cut back, 1 base at V and 7 bases at J, with 9 bases in the middle.

This chain uses TRBV9 with TRBJ2-3, with D possibly TRBD2 on 7 matching bases. Trimming pared 0 bases from V and 1 base from J, leaving 12 bases between. Germline V gives CDR1 SGDLS, CDR2 YYNGEE. The length of the CDR3 is 16 residues. CDR3 sequence: CASSVGEGGRTDTQYF. The CDR3 DNA is TGTGCCAGCAGCGTAGGTGAGGGGGGGCGCACAGATACGCAGTATTTT.

This chain connects TRBV18 to TRBJ2-1, with TRBD2 as a possible D gene (5 bases). Trimming removed 6 bases from V and 6 bases from J, with 9 bases in between. The V gene's germline CDR1 is KGHSH and CDR2 LQKENI. The CDR3 runs 12 residues. The CDR3 loop is CASSQTSNEQFF. The CDR3 DNA is TGTGCCAGCTCCCAAACTAGCAATGAGCAGTTCTTC.

This chain joins TRBV5-8 and TRBJ2-3, with 7 bases aligning to TRBD1. This CDR3 has 15 residues. Trimming at V came to 6 bases and at J to 5 bases, leaving 12 bases not matched to a gene. Germline V gene data show CDR1 as SGHTS and CDR2 as YDEGEE. The CDR3 loop is CASTTGRGGEDTQYF. The CDR3 DNA is TGTGCCAGCACAACGGGGAGAGGGGGCGAAGATACGCAGTATTTT. Using reference TRBV5-8 and TRBJ2-3 for the parts outside the CDR3, the full variable domain is EAGVTQSPTHLIKTRGQQATLRCSPISGHTSVYWYQQALGLGLQFLLWYDEGEERNRGNFPPRFSGRQFPNYSSELNVNALELEDSALYLCASTTGRGGEDTQYFGPGTRLTVL.

In nucleotides, the CDR3 is TGCGCCAGCAGTGAGTCGGGGGCCCTCCTCTCCACTGAAGCTTTCTTT. Translation gives CASSESGALLSTEAFF. This rearrangement joins TRBV10-2 to TRBJ1-1, with a weak D call TRBD1 (6 bases). Germline V gene lookup returns CDR1 WSHSY and CDR2 SAAADI. Deletions cut 0 bases from V and 4 bases from J, with 15 bases between. The CDR3 runs to 16 residues.

This chain connects TRBV2 to TRBJ1-1; 7 nucleotides match TRBD1. V trimming: 7 bases; J trimming: 6 bases; junction bases outside the gene matches: 11. This CDR3 has 14 amino acids. CDR1 is SNHLY and CDR2 is FYNNEI in the germline V gene. CDR3 sequence reads: CASMAQRQGSEAFF. The CDR3 DNA follows: TGTGCCAGCATGGCCCAAAGACAGGGCTCTGAAGCTTTCTTT. Based on the CDR3 plus reference TRBV2 and TRBJ1-1, the full variable domain is EPEVTQTPSHQVTQMGQEVILRCVPISNHLYFYWYRQILGQKVEFLVSFYNNEISEKSEIFDDQFSVERPDGSNFTLKIRSTKLEDSAMYFCASMAQRQGSEAFFGQGTRLTVV.

The chain is built from TRBV7-6 and TRBJ2-7, with D possibly matching TRBD2 (6 bases). CDR1 is SGHVS and CDR2 is FNYEAQ in the germline V gene. The V end was cut by 1 base, the J end by 6 bases, with 13 bases between. The CDR3 sequence is 14 residues long. The CDR3 region is CASSLVGGSGEQYF. The CDR3 DNA follows: TGTGCCAGCAGCTTAGTCGGGGGATCTGGCGAGCAGTACTTC.

The V call is TRBV10-3, the J call TRBJ2-7; D remains unclear. This CDR3 contains 15 residues. With 10 bases removed from V and 0 bases from J, the gap between germline ends came to 19 bases. The germline V gene has CDR1 ENHRY and CDR2 SYGVKD. The CDR3 sequence is CATLDLEKSSYEQYF. The DNA for the CDR3 is TGTGCCACCCTAGACCTGGAAAAGAGCTCCTACGAGCAGTACTTC.

The table lists this clone with a count of one. The V and J genes are TRBV25-1 and TRBJ1-3, with D hard to call. Per germline, CDR1 MGHDK and CDR2 SYGVNS. The CDR3 extends over 13 amino acids. Trimming cost V 8 bases and J 0 bases, with 8 bases left between them. CDR3 bases: TGTGCCAGCCAGGTGGTCTCTGGAAACACCATATATTTT. As protein: CASQVVSGNTIYF.

V gene TRBV7-2 combines with J gene TRBJ1-3; D uncertain. There are 15 residues in the CDR3. Per the germline V gene, CDR1 is SGHTA and CDR2 is FQGNSA. V was cut by 4 bases and J by 3 bases, with 13 bases left in between. DNA of the CDR3: TGTGCCAGCAGCTCACCGGAGGGAGTTGGAAACACCATATATTTT. Translating it yields CASSSPEGVGNTIYF.

The chain has TRBV28 and TRBJ1-2; D might be TRBD1 (5 bases). The length of the CDR3 is 14 residues. Per the germline V gene, CDR1 is MDHEN and CDR2 is SYDVKM. Trimming shortened V by 2 bases and J by 4 bases, and 11 bases separated the two germline ends. CDR3 nucleotide sequence: TGTGCCAGCAGTTTACAGGGATTTATCTATGGCTACACCTTC. This gives the protein CASSLQGFIYGYTF.

This sequence joins TRBV7-9 and TRBJ2-5; D gene ambiguous. Germline lookup yields CDR1 SEHNR and CDR2 FQNEAQ (reference sequence). CDR3 length: 13 amino acids. The V and J ends lost 2 bases and 2 bases respectively, with 6 bases between them. Here the CDR3 DNA reads TGTGCCAGCAGCTTAACGCGGCAAGAGACCCAGTACTTC. This encodes CASSLTRQETQYF. The entire variable domain, with the rest obtained from reference TRBV7-9 and TRBJ2-5, is as follows: DTGVSQNPRHKITKRGQNVTFRCDPISEHNRLYWYRQTLGQGPEFLTYFQNEAQLEKSRLLSDRFSAERPKGSFSTLEIQRTEQGDSAMYLCASSLTRQETQYFGPGTRLLVL.

V gene TRBV6-6 combines with J gene TRBJ2-3, with a possible D match to TRBD2 (6 bases). Germline CDR1 reads MNHNY; CDR2 reads SVGAGI (reference sequence). The CDR3 totals 15 residues. Deletions cut 4 bases from V and 2 bases from J, with 13 bases between. CDR3 region: CASSSAGTPTDTQYF. CDR3 in DNA: TGTGCCAGCAGTTCCGCCGGGACTCCCACAGATACGCAGTATTTT.

The chain couples TRBV28 to TRBJ2-5; maybe TRBD1 (8 bases). Germline CDR1 is MDHEN and CDR2 is SYDVKM. The CDR3 spans 15 residues. With 6 bases removed from V and 5 bases from J, the gap between germline ends came to 19 bases. The CDR3 spells CASRDTGGRAETQYF. The CDR3 coding sequence is TGTGCCAGCAGAGATACAGGGGGGAGGGCGGAGACCCAGTACTTC.

This chain uses TRBV19 with TRBJ2-3; 9 positions match TRBD1. In germline, CDR1 is LNHDA, CDR2 SQIVND (reference sequence). The CDR3 length is 16 residues. The junction had 10 bases not matched to a gene; V was cut back by 6 bases and J by 3 bases. CDR3 coding DNA: TGTGCCAGTAGCACCGGGACAGGGATATCAACAGATACGCAGTATTTT. Its translation is CASSTGTGISTDTQYF.

This sequence joins TRBV5-1 and TRBJ2-3; tentative D call: TRBD2 (6 bases). In germline, CDR1 is SGHRS, CDR2 YFSETQ. This CDR3 contains 13 residues. V shed 7 bases and J shed 5 bases, with 14 bases lying between them. As DNA, the CDR3 is TGCGCCAGCGTTACGGGAGCGGGAGATACGCAGTATTTT. Residues: CASVTGAGDTQYF.

J is TRBJ1-2 and V is TRBV28; no clear D gene. Germline V gives CDR1 MDHEN, CDR2 SYDVKM. The CDR3 sequence is 12 residues long. Trimming took 4 bases from V and 5 from J, leaving 8 bases between them. The DNA for the CDR3 is TGTGCCAGCAGTTCAGAACGTTATGGCTACACCTTC. This gives the protein CASSSERYGYTF.

This chain connects TRBV5-4 to TRBJ2-3, with D perhaps matching TRBD1 (6 bases). Germline values: CDR1 SGHNT, CDR2 YYREEE (reference sequence). Trimming removed 5 bases from V and 0 bases from J, with 19 bases in between. The CDR3 covers 17 residues. The CDR3 is CASRKGQQTPSTDTQYF. As DNA, the CDR3 is TGTGCCAGCAGAAAGGGACAACAGACTCCTAGCACAGATACGCAGTATTTT.

J is TRBJ2-7 and V is TRBV27; a possible D gene is TRBD2 (7 bases). The CDR3 is 15 amino acids. Germline V gives CDR1 MNHEY, CDR2 SMNVEV (reference sequence). The V gene lost 1 base and the J gene lost 7 bases, with 17 bases spanning the gap. CDR3 nucleotides: TGTGCCAGCAGTTTATGGGGGGGGCCCAAGGGTGAGCAGTACTTC. Translation gives CASSLWGGPKGEQYF.

The V call is TRBV6-1, the J call TRBJ2-6; no definite D call. The germline CDR1 and CDR2 sequences are MNHNS and SASEGT. The ends were cut back, 8 bases at V and 1 base at J, with 9 bases in the middle. The CDR3 has 14 residues. In DNA form, the CDR3 reads TGTGCCAGCCCGACGGGTTCTGGGGCCAACGTCCTGACTTTC. Translated, it gives CASPTGSGANVLTF.

This clone was seen more than once but under ten times. This sequence joins TRBV19 and TRBJ1-5, with 7 bases identical to TRBD1. J lost 2 bases, V lost 4 bases, and 8 bases had no gene match. The CDR3 is made up of 16 amino acids. Germline V CDR1 and CDR2: LNHDA, SQIVND (reference sequence). The CDR3 region is CASSTGRQGGNQPQHF. The DNA for the CDR3 is TGTGCCAGTAGTACAGGGAGACAGGGTGGCAATCAGCCCCAGCATTTT.

The rearrangement joins TRBV27 to TRBJ1-1, with D possibly matching TRBD1 (5 bases). Trimming removed 2 bases at V and 3 bases at J, with 7 bases between. The germline V gene has CDR1 MNHEY and CDR2 SMNVEV (reference sequence). This CDR3 has 13 amino acids. The CDR3 nucleotides read TGTGCCAGCAGTTTAGGGGCTGACACTGAAGCTTTCTTT. Translating it yields CASSLGADTEAFF.

The genes are TRBV6-5 and TRBJ2-3, with TRBD1 as a possible D gene (5 bases). V was pared by 5 bases and J by 2 bases, with 11 bases between. CDR3 length equals 14 residues. Germline loops: CDR1 MNHEY, CDR2 SVGAGI. In DNA, the CDR3 is TGTGCCAGCAGTGTCGACAGAAACACAGATACGCAGTATTTT. Protein product: CASSVDRNTDTQYF.

V and J are TRBV9 and TRBJ2-2, with 9 bases aligning to TRBD2. This CDR3 is built from 16 residues. Germline V gives CDR1 SGDLS, CDR2 YYNGEE. V was pared by 4 bases and J by 2 bases, with 6 bases of the junction left unmatched. The CDR3 sequence: CASSPSSGINTGELFF. For the CDR3, the DNA is TGTGCCAGCAGCCCCTCTAGCGGGATTAACACCGGGGAGCTGTTTTTT.

The rearrangement uses TRBV9 and TRBJ2-1; 7 bases agree with TRBD2. Germline CDR1 SGDLS, CDR2 YYNGEE. CDR3 length equals 18 residues. The trim removed 5 bases at V and 7 bases at J, leaving 21 bases unmatched. The CDR3 DNA is TGTGCCAGCAGTGGCTTTTGGCCTGGGGGAGGGCCAGCGAATGAGCAGTTCTTC. Its translation is CASSGFWPGGGPANEQFF.

J is TRBJ1-3 and V is TRBV19; D remains ambiguous. The CDR3 runs to 13 residues. Germline loops: CDR1 LNHDA, CDR2 SQIVND (reference sequence). Trimming removed 8 bases from V and 2 bases from J, with 10 bases in between. The CDR3 bases are TGTGCCAGTGTACAGCAGACTGGAAACACCATATATTTT. This translates into CASVQQTGNTIYF.

The chain couples TRBV5-1 to TRBJ1-2, with TRBD1 matching over 9 bases. The CDR3 sequence is 16 residues long. Trimming took 0 bases from V and 4 from J; bases not matched to a gene: 7. Germline assignment: CDR1 SGHRS and CDR2 YFSETQ. CDR3 in amino acids: CASSLAGGTGFYGYTF. CDR3 sequence (DNA): TGCGCCAGCAGCTTGGCCGGCGGGACAGGGTTCTATGGCTACACCTTC.